This T cell receptor beta chain was obtained from a study of cytomegalovirus exposure and HLA in healthy donors. Study overall: About four fifths of 398 genotyped donors fell in the Caucasian-associated ancestry cluster. Study results and caveats: One variant, a missense change in DCLRE1C, was linked in a later analysis to TCR beta V- and J-gene trimming. It was reportedly the case that the classifier diagnosed cytomegalovirus status with high specificity and sensitivity.

Primers for the PCR totalled 60 Vbeta and 13 Jbeta. This table comes from immunoSEQ multiplex PCR, and its TCRdb copy is limited to in-frame clones, with some not included. Among 100,000 to 150,000 clones listed, around 72% were seen once. Regarding this clone: As yet, its antigen is unknown.

Germline CDR1 is LNHNV and CDR2 is YYDKDF (reference sequence). CDR3 length: 17 residues. The junction had 6 bases not matched to a gene; V was cut back by 2 bases and J by 0 bases. The receptor comes from a human donor in good health. The genes are TRBV15 and TRBJ2-3; TRBD2 matches 9 bases. Sequencing used PBMCs. The CDR3 here is CATSRPGLARSTDTQYF. CDR3 nucleotide sequence: TGTGCCACCAGCAGACCCGGACTAGCGCGAAGCACAGATACGCAGTATTTT.